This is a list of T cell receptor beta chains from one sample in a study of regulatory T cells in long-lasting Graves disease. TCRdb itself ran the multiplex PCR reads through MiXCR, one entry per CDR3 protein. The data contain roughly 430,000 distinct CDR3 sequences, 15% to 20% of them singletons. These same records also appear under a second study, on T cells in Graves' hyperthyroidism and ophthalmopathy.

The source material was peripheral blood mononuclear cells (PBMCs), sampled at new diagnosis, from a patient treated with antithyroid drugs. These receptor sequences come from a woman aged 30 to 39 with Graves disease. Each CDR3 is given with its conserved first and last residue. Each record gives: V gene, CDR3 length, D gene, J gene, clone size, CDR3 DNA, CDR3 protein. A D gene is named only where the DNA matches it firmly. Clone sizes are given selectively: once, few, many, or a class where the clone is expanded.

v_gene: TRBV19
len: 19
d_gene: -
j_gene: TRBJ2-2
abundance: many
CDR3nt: TGTGCCAGTAGTAACCCCCGACAGGGAGGGGCGACGAACACCGGGGAGCTGTTTTTT
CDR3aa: CASSNPRQGGATNTGELFF

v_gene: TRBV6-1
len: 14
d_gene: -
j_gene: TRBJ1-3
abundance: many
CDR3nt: TGTGCCAGCATTAGTGCAGGGGAGGTAGACACCATATATTTT
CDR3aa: CASISAGEVDTIYF

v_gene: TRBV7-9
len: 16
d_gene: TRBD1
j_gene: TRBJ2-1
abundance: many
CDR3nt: TGCGCCAGCAGCACCCTGGGACAGGGCTCCTACAATGAGCAGTTCTTC
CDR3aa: CASSTLGQGSYNEQFF

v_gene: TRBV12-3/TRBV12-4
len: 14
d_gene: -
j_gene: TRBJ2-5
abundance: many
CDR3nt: TGTGCCAGCAGTCCCGCAGGGGCAGCAGAGACCCAGTACTTC
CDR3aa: CASSPAGAAETQYF

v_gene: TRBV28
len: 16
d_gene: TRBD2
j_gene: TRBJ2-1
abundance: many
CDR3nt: TGTGCCAGCAGAAATAAAAGGACTAGCGGGAGCCATGAGCAGTTCTTC
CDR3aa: CASRNKRTSGSHEQFF

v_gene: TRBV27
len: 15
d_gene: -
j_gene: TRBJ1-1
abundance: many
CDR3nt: TGTGCCAGCAGTTCCAAACGACAGTTCAGCACTGAAGCTTTCTTT
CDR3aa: CASSSKRQFSTEAFF

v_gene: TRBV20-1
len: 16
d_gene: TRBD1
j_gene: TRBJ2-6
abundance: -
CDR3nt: TGCAGTGCTAGTTCTCAGGGGGCGTCTGGGGCCAACGTCCTGACTTTC
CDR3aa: CSASSQGASGANVLTF

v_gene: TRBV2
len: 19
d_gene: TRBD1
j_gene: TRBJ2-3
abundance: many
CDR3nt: TGTGCCAGCAGTGTACTTCGTTCCCGCCAGGGGGCGGTGGGAGATACGCAGTATTTT
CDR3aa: CASSVLRSRQGAVGDTQYF

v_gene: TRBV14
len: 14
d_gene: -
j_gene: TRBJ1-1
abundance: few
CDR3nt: TGTGCCAGCAGCCCAACAGGGTTTGACACTGAAGCTTTCTTT
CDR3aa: CASSPTGFDTEAFF

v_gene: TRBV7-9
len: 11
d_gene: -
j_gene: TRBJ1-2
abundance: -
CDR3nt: TGTGCCAGCAGCCGGGAGTATGGCTACACCTTC
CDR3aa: CASSREYGYTF

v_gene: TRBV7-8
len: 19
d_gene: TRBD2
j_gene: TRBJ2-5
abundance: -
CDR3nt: TGTGCCAGCAGCCGACCGGGACTAGCGGATTTTCAAATACAAGAGACCCAGTACTTC
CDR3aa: CASSRPGLADFQIQETQYF

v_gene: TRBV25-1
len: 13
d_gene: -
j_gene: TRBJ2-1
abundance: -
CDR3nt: TGTGCCAGCAGTGAATATGACGACAATGAGCAGTTCTTC
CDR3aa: CASSEYDDNEQFF

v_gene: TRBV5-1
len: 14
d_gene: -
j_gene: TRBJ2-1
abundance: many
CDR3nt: TGCGCCAGCAGCTTCGTTGGGGCCCGCTATGAGCAGTTCTTC
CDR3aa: CASSFVGARYEQFF

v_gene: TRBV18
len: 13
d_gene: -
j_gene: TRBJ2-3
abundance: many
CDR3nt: TGTGCCAGCTCACGCGTCGGCACAGATACGCAGTATTTT
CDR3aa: CASSRVGTDTQYF

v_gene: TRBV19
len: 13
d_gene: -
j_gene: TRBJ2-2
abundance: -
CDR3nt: TGTGCCAGTAGTATAACAGTCCGCGGGGAGCTGTTTTTT
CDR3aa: CASSITVRGELFF

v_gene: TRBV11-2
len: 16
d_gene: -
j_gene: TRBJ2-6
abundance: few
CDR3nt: TGTGCCAGCAGCTTAGAAGGGTACTCTGGGGCCAACGTCCTGACTTTC
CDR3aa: CASSLEGYSGANVLTF

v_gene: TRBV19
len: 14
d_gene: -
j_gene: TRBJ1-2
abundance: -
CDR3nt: TGTGCCAGTAGTCCACCGGAATGGGCCTATGGCTACACCTTC
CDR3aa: CASSPPEWAYGYTF

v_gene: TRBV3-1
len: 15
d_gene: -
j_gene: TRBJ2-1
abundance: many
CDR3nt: TGTGCCAGCAGGGGTGGGGAATTCTCCTACAATGAGCAGTTCTTC
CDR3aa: CASRGGEFSYNEQFF

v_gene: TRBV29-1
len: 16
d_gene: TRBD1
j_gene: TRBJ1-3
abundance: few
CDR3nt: TGCAGCGTTGTGGGTCTACAGGGGGCAGATGGAAACACCATATATTTT
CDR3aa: CSVVGLQGADGNTIYF

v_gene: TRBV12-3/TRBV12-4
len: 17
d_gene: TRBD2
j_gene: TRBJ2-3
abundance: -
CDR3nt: TGTGCCAGCAGCTATCCCAGGGGTAGCGGGGACACAGATACGCAGTATTTT
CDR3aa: CASSYPRGSGDTDTQYF

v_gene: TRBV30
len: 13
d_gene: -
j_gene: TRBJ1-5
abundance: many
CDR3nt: TGTGCCTGGAGTGGTTTTGCCAATCAGCCCCAGCATTTT
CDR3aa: CAWSGFANQPQHF

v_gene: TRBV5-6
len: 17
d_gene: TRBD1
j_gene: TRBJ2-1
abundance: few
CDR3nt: TGTGCCAGCAGCTTGGCCGGGACAGGGAGGTCCTACAATGAGCAGTTCTTC
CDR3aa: CASSLAGTGRSYNEQFF